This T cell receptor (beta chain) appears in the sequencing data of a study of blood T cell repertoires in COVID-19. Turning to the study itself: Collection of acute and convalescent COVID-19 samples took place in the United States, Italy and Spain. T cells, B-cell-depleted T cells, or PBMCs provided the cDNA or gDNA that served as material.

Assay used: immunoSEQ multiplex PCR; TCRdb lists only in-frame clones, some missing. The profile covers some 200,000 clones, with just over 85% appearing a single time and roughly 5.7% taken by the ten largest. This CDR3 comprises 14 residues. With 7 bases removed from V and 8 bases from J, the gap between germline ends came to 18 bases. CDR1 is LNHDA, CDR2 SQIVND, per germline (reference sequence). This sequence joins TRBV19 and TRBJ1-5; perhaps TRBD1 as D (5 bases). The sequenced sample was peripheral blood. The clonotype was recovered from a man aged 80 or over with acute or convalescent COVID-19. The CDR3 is CASNRGPLMEPQHF. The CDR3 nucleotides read TGTGCCAGTAATAGGGGTCCCCTAATGGAGCCCCAGCATTTT. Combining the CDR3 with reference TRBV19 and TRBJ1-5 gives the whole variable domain DGGITQSPKYLFRKEGQNVTLSCEQNLNHDAMYWYRQDPGQGLRLIYYSQIVNDFQKGDIAEGYSVSREKKESFPLTVTSAQKNPTAFYLCASNRGPLMEPQHFGDGTRLSIL.